The 15 T cell receptor beta chains listed next were all sequenced from one sample in a study of CD8 T cells in Susac syndrome. Random hexamers served to reverse transcribe about 0.5 to 1 ug RNA. TCRdb re-analysed the immunoSEQ multiplex PCR reads in MiXCR, keeping a single row per CDR3 protein. The table lists fewer than 250,000 distinct CDR3 sequences, roughly 92% of them singletons. Sample: CD4+ T cells from PBMCs. All receptors derive from a human donor in good health.

V is TRBV24-1 and J is TRBJ2-1; D is perhaps TRBD2 (5 bases). Trimming cost V 5 bases and J 8 bases, with 12 bases left between them. This CDR3 has 13 residues. Germline values: CDR1 KGHDR, CDR2 SFDVKD. DNA for the CDR3: TGTGCCACCAGTGTCAACCCCGGGGATGAGCAGTTCTTC. Translation gives CATSVNPGDEQFF.

This chain joins TRBV6-5 and TRBJ1-5; 8 bases map to TRBD1. The CDR3 runs 11 residues. Trimming removed 5 bases from V and 15 bases from J; junction bases left unmatched: 6. Looked up from germline, CDR1 is MNHEY and CDR2 is SVGAGI. The CDR3 region is CASSPGTGWHF. For the CDR3, the DNA is TGTGCCAGCAGTCCAGGGACAGGCTGGCATTTT.

The chain carries TRBV10-3 and TRBJ2-7; D is unresolved. The germline V and J ends were trimmed by 0 bases and 0 bases, with 6 bases remaining between them. Per the germline V gene, CDR1 is ENHRY and CDR2 is SYGVKD. There are 14 residues in the CDR3. CDR3 DNA sequence: TGTGCCATCAGTGAGTCAACAGCCTCCTACGAGCAGTACTTC. Translated: CAISESTASYEQYF.

The V and J genes are TRBV10-3 and TRBJ2-7; D is perhaps TRBD1 (6 bases). The germline CDR1 and CDR2 sequences are ENHRY and SYGVKD. V lost 8 bases, J lost 5 bases, and 13 bases lay in between. This CDR3 spans 12 amino acids. The CDR3 region is CAIGRGTHEQYV. The CDR3 bases are TGTGCCATCGGAAGGGGGACCCACGAGCAGTACGTC.

CDR3 protein: CASSLSRNLGQPQETQYF. The CDR3 DNA sequence: TGTGCCAGCAGCTTATCACGAAATCTGGGACAGCCCCAAGAGACCCAGTACTTC. V and J are TRBV11-2 and TRBJ2-5; 7 nucleotides match TRBD1. V shed 2 bases and J 1 base; nucleotides not matched to a gene: 13. Germline V gene lookup returns CDR1 SGHAT and CDR2 FQNNGV. This CDR3 region has 18 residues.

The chain combines TRBV5-4 with TRBJ2-3; 13 bases line up with TRBD2. Germline V gene lookup returns CDR1 SGHNT and CDR2 YYREEE (reference sequence). The CDR3 has 17 residues. The trim removed 0 bases at V and 2 bases at J, leaving 3 bases unmatched. CDR3 nucleotide sequence: TGTGCCAGCAGCTTGGGACTAGCGGGGGGTCCCACAGATACGCAGTATTTT. It is translated as CASSLGLAGGPTDTQYF. Supplemented by reference TRBV5-4 and TRBJ2-3, the full variable domain reads ETGVTQSPTHLIKTRGQQVTLRCSSQSGHNTVSWYQQALGQGPQFIFQYYREEENGRGNFPPRFSGLQFPNYSSELNVNALELDDSALYLCASSLGLAGGPTDTQYFGPGTRLTVL.

This chain links TRBV7-2 with TRBJ1-1, with D maybe TRBD1 (5 bases). From germline, CDR1 is SGHTA and CDR2 FQGNSA. V lost 5 bases and J 2 bases, leaving 12 bases between the germline ends. The CDR3 length is 14 residues. This CDR3 reads CASSVTRGNTEAFF. Written as DNA, the CDR3 is TGTGCCAGCAGCGTCACACGGGGCAACACTGAAGCTTTCTTT.

This clonotype was recorded once. The CDR3 nucleotides read TGTGCCAGCTCACAATCCGGGGCCCCCGGTCAGCCCCAGCATTTT. Translation gives CASSQSGAPGQPQHF. The chain uses TRBV18 and TRBJ1-5; weak D call: TRBD1 (5 bases). Per the germline V gene, CDR1 is KGHSH and CDR2 is LQKENI. Trimming took 4 bases from V and 6 from J, leaving 16 bases between them. The length of the CDR3 is 15 residues.

V is TRBV20-1 and J is TRBJ2-7; 7 bases line up with TRBD2. Germline lookup yields CDR1 DFQATT and CDR2 SNEGSKA (reference sequence). The CDR3 runs to 14 residues. V was pared by 5 bases and J by 4 bases, with 11 bases of the junction left unmatched. For the CDR3, the DNA is TGCAGTGCTCTCGGGGCGGGGGTACTATACGAGCAGTACTTC. Translating gives CSALGAGVLYEQYF.

The V and J genes are TRBV9 and TRBJ1-6; 10 bases align to TRBD1. The V and J ends lost 2 bases and 13 bases, in that order; junction bases with no gene match: 9. Germline V gives CDR1 SGDLS, CDR2 YYNGEE. The CDR3 loop spans 15 amino acids. The CDR3 sequence: CASSVRDRGASPLHF. CDR3 DNA: TGTGCCAGCAGCGTCCGGGACAGGGGCGCTTCCCCCCTCCACTTT.

This clonotype has a single count. The chain couples TRBV6-6 to TRBJ1-5; 7 bases align to TRBD1. Germline V CDR1 and CDR2: MNHNY, SVGAGI (reference sequence). This CDR3 has 15 amino acids. V gave up 0 bases and J gave up 5 bases; unmatched junction bases: 4. The CDR3 loop reads CASSYSGQLDQPQHF. CDR3 sequence (DNA): TGTGCCAGCAGTTACTCGGGACAGTTGGATCAGCCCCAGCATTTT.

This chain connects TRBV28 to TRBJ1-3; tentatively, D is TRBD1 (5 bases). From germline, CDR1 is MDHEN and CDR2 SYDVKM. Trimming left V 8 bases short and J 3 bases short, with 8 bases between. The CDR3 length is 12 residues. The CDR3 spells CASWGYGNTIYF. CDR3 nucleotides: TGTGCCAGCTGGGGGTATGGAAACACCATATATTTT.

Only one count was recorded for this clonotype. V usage is TRBV29-1 and J usage is TRBJ2-5, with a possible D match to TRBD1 (6 bases). Trimming pared 4 bases from V and 5 bases from J, leaving 17 bases between. Germline CDR1 and CDR2: SQVTM and ANQGSEA. The CDR3 loop spans 14 amino acids. CDR3 sequence: CSVVIGGGSETQYF. CDR3 bases: TGCAGCGTTGTGATTGGGGGCGGGTCGGAGACCCAGTACTTC.

J is TRBJ1-6 and V is TRBV20-1, with D perhaps matching TRBD1 (6 bases). The CDR3 totals 13 residues. Looked up from germline, CDR1 is DFQATT and CDR2 is SNEGSKA (reference sequence). Between the trimmed V and J ends, which lost 2 bases and 7 bases, there was a span of 9 bases. DNA of the CDR3: TGCAGTGCTAGAAGGGGGGGGAATTCACCCCTCCACTTT. Residues: CSARRGGNSPLHF.

The V call is TRBV3-1, the J call TRBJ2-2; D is ambiguous. V lost 4 bases and J 1 base, leaving 7 bases between the germline ends. Germline V gene sequence: CDR1 LGHDT, CDR2 YNNKEL (reference sequence). The CDR3 runs to 14 residues. CDR3 region: CASSLMENTGELFF. For the CDR3, the DNA is TGTGCCAGCAGCCTGATGGAGAACACCGGGGAGCTGTTTTTT. Filled out from reference TRBV3-1 and TRBJ2-2, the complete variable domain reads DTAVSQTPKYLVTQMGNDKSIKCEQNLGHDTMYWYKQDSKKFLKIMFSYNNKELIINETVPNRFSPKSPDKAHLNLHINSLELGDSAVYFCASSLMENTGELFFGEGSRLTVL.